This T cell receptor (beta chain) is from a study of blood T cells in healthy people across ages. This clonotype was counted only a few times. Antigen: not known. Overall study findings and caveats: It was not known whether donors were CMV positive (a possible confounder of expanded clonotype changes). Across the age range, TCR beta diversity per million T cells fell in a roughly linear way.

Per germline, CDR1 SGHRS and CDR2 YFSETQ. V shed 0 bases and J shed 3 bases, with 14 bases lying between them. The CDR3 has 16 residues. With a J-beta primer mix and a sample-barcoded 5' primer, a second PCR ran about 7 to 12 cycles. TCRdb re-analysed the 5' RACE reads in MiXCR, keeping a single row per CDR3 protein. Among approximately 490,000 distinct CDR3 sequences listed, 24% were seen once. Around 9.5 milliliters of peripheral blood were drawn from each donor. Total RNA extracted from each sample amounted to at least 5 micrograms. The sample was also reused in another study, on T cells of mothers and their children.

Input material: blood. The chain employs TRBV5-1 and TRBJ2-3; TRBD2 might be the D (5 bases). The sequence was collected from a boy aged 5-17 years in good health. The CDR3 region is CASSLAFGVGTDTQYF. The CDR3 DNA reads TGCGCCAGCAGCTTGGCCTTCGGGGTCGGTACAGATACGCAGTATTTT.